This T cell receptor (beta chain) was identified in a study of cytomegalovirus exposure and HLA in healthy donors. Study-wide context: Both the 100 to 150 validation repertoires and the 500 to 700 first-cohort repertoires used the same platform, as reported by a later analysis. Study findings and constraints: Most TCR sequences were rare, but some public TCRs occurred in many donors.

TCRdb keeps only in-frame clones here, not all; method: immunoSEQ multiplex PCR. There are 100,000 to 120,000 clones in the sample; 70% to 90% occur only once, and 1.4% lies in the top ten. A word on this clone: What it recognizes is unknown.

Sequences were obtained from PBMCs. The source is a woman aged 30 to 39 in good health and CMV-seropositive.

The DNA of the CDR3 is TGTGCCAGCAGCTTAGAGCAGGGACAGAGCAATCAGCCCCAGCATTTT. Residues: CASSLEQGQSNQPQHF. The rearrangement joins TRBV7-4 to TRBJ1-5, with TRBD1 matching 7 bases. The CDR3 is 16 residues long. CDR1 is SGHVT and CDR2 is SQSDAQ in the germline V gene. The ends lost 1 base at V and 1 base at J; junction bases unmatched: 4.